A selection of T cell receptor beta chains follows, all from one sample in a study of shared clonotypes between healthy human individuals. Measured with immunoSEQ multiplex PCR; TCRdb has only the in-frame clones, and not every one. This sample yields around 1,900,000 clones, of which 85% to 95% are seen a single time; 1.5% to 2% belongs to the top ten. Sequencing was done on a sample of naive CD8+ T cells from PBMCs. These receptors were collected from a man between 18 and 29 years old in good health. Some clones in this sample may be carry-over from other donors' samples. Both conserved end residues are part of each CDR3. D genes are given only for firm matches. Only some rows state a clone size, as once, few, many or a class for expanded clones.

>TRBJ2-7|TRBV7-9|-|-|16
TGTGCCAGCAGCTTCTTGGGGGGCGCTGACCTTTACGAGCAGTACTTC
CASSFLGGADLYEQYF
>TRBJ2-3|TRBV11-2|-|-|15
TGTGCCAGCAGCTTAGGCCCGAACCCGGCAGATACGCAGTATTTT
CASSLGPNPADTQYF
>TRBJ2-5|TRBV19|-|-|14
TGTGCCAGTAGTACCCGGGAGCCGTGGAAGACCCAGTACTTC
CASSTREPWKTQYF
>TRBJ1-4|TRBV28|-|-|14
TGTGCCAGCAGTTTTCAGGCCTCCAATGAAAAACTGTTTTTT
CASSFQASNEKLFF
>TRBJ2-7|TRBV7-7|once|-|16
TGTGCCAGCAGCCCCCCCCCACGGGCCCTCCACTACGAGCAGTACTTC
CASSPPPRALHYEQYF
>TRBJ2-2|TRBV28|-|-|19
TGTGCCAGCAGTACTCACTCTTCTCGACAGGCACAGAGGACCGGGGAGCTGTTTTTT
CASSTHSSRQAQRTGELFF
>TRBJ2-7|TRBV29-1|-|-|11
TGCAGCGTTGGAGACAGCTACGAGCAGTACTTC
CSVGDSYEQYF
>TRBJ2-7|TRBV6-5|-|TRBD2|15
TGTGCCAGCAGTCTGGGACTAGCGGTTAGCTACGAGCAGTACTTC
CASSLGLAVSYEQYF
>TRBJ2-3|TRBV5-1|-|-|14
TGCGCCAGCAGGGCGCCCGGTAGGCCAGATACGCAGTATTTT
CASRAPGRPDTQYF
>TRBJ1-2|TRBV6-1|-|-|13
TGTGCCAGCAGTCCGAGGGGTTTAAGGGGCTACACCTTC
CASSPRGLRGYTF
>TRBJ2-7|TRBV5-8|-|-|15
TGTGCCAGCAGCTTGAGGGCGGGCCGTGCCTACGAGCAGTACTTC
CASSLRAGRAYEQYF